Presented here are 10 T cell receptor beta chains from one specimen sequenced in a study of cytomegalovirus exposure and HLA in healthy donors. In the PCR, 60 Vbeta and 13 Jbeta primers were used. TCRdb's table, derived via immunoSEQ multiplex PCR, lists solely in-frame clones and lacks some. In the table there are tens of thousands of clones, over 70% of which are singletons. Material for sequencing was PBMCs. These receptors were obtained from a man aged 55 to 70 in good health and CMV-seronegative.

The gene calls are TRBV4-2 and TRBJ1-4; D possibly corresponds to TRBD1 (5 bases). Trimming removed 1 base at V and 4 bases at J, with 10 bases between. The CDR3 sequence is 15 residues long. Germline CDR1 reads LGHNA; CDR2 reads YNFKEQ. This CDR3 reads CASSQGRGLNEKLFF. The CDR3 DNA reads TGTGCCAGCAGCCAAGGAAGGGGTCTTAATGAAAAACTGTTTTTT.

V is TRBV25-1 and J is TRBJ1-1, with a possible D match to TRBD1 (6 bases). Between the trimmed V and J ends, which lost 4 bases and 0 bases, there was a span of 15 bases. The CDR3 covers 16 residues. Per the germline V gene, CDR1 is MGHDK and CDR2 is SYGVNS. The chain's CDR3 is CASSGNRVGMNTEAFF. Written as DNA, the CDR3 is TGTGCCAGCAGTGGAAACAGGGTCGGGATGAACACTGAAGCTTTCTTT.

This chain uses TRBV5-5 with TRBJ1-4, with 7 bases identical to TRBD1. The trim removed 4 bases at V and 7 bases at J, leaving 7 bases unmatched. This CDR3 has 14 amino acids. Looked up from germline, CDR1 is SGHKS and CDR2 is YYEKEE (reference sequence). CDR3 nucleotide sequence: TGTGCCAGCAGCGACAGGGTCGAAAGTGAAAAACTGTTTTTT. This sequence encodes CASSDRVESEKLFF.

The chain links TRBV2 to TRBJ2-7; 7 nucleotides line up with TRBD1. CDR1 and CDR2 from the germline V gene are SNHLY and FYNNEI. The ends lost 7 bases at V and 0 bases at J; junction bases unmatched: 9. This CDR3 contains 15 residues. The CDR3 spells CASTDPGTVSYEQYF. CDR3 DNA sequence: TGTGCCAGCACCGATCCCGGGACAGTCTCCTACGAGCAGTACTTC.

The rearrangement joins TRBV29-1 to TRBJ2-1; D is possibly TRBD2 (5 bases). Germline values: CDR1 SQVTM, CDR2 ANQGSEA. CDR3 length equals 14 residues. The V gene lost 1 base and the J gene lost 6 bases, with 13 bases spanning the gap. This CDR3 reads CSVEVRSSSNEQFF. CDR3 nucleotides: TGCAGCGTTGAAGTCAGGTCTAGCAGCAATGAGCAGTTCTTC.

This chain links TRBV27 with TRBJ2-3, with 11 bases fitting TRBD2. CDR1 MNHEY and CDR2 SMNVEV come from the germline V gene (reference sequence). V shed 5 bases and J 2 bases; nucleotides not matched to a gene: 3. The CDR3 loop spans 15 amino acids. DNA for the CDR3: TGTGCCAGCAGTGGGACTAGCGGAGTCACAGATACGCAGTATTTT. Translated: CASSGTSGVTDTQYF.

The V and J genes are TRBV11-2 and TRBJ2-1; 13 nucleotides line up with TRBD2. Germline values: CDR1 SGHAT, CDR2 FQNNGV. V shed 4 bases, J shed 7 bases, and the junction held 4 bases outside the gene matches. CDR3 size: 15 residues. The CDR3 is CASSSLAGGFNEQFF. In DNA form, the CDR3 reads TGTGCCAGCAGCTCACTAGCGGGGGGGTTTAATGAGCAGTTCTTC.

The rearrangement uses TRBV29-1 and TRBJ2-6; 10 positions agree with TRBD2. This CDR3 region has 14 residues. Looked up from germline, CDR1 is SQVTM and CDR2 is ANQGSEA. V gave up 5 bases and J gave up 2 bases; unmatched junction bases: 0. CDR3 DNA sequence: TGCAGCGTTCTAGCGGGAGCTGGGGCCAACGTCCTGACTTTC. Translation gives CSVLAGAGANVLTF.

V gene TRBV25-1 combines with J gene TRBJ2-5, with TRBD1 matching over 7 bases. The CDR3 runs 13 residues. The V gene's germline CDR1 is MGHDK and CDR2 SYGVNS. The V gene end was trimmed by 4 bases and the J gene end by 11 bases; junction bases not matched to a gene: 10. The chain's CDR3 is CASSGTGHLGQYF. The CDR3 nucleotides are TGTGCCAGCAGTGGGACAGGCCACCTAGGGCAGTACTTC.

The rearrangement uses TRBV12-1 and TRBJ2-7; the table gives TRBD2 as D, unverified against the DNA. TRBV12-1 is tagged as a pseudogene. CDR3 size: 16 residues. In nucleotides, the CDR3 is TGTGCCAGCAGCTTTGCGTCGGCAGAGGTTTCCTACGAGCAGTACTTC. Encoded protein: CASSFASAEVSYEQYF.